Each of the 22 T cell receptor beta chains below was sequenced from the same sample in a study of Graves' ophthalmopathy and Graves' hyperthyroidism. For repertoire sequencing, the TCR beta CDR3 regions were amplified from RNA transcripts. The first round was an RT-PCR with HTBI primers, and the second round was a multiplex PCR. TCRdb re-analysed the multiplex PCR reads in MiXCR, keeping a single row per CDR3 protein. The profile shows hundreds of thousands of distinct CDR3 sequences, roughly 14% of them singletons. Sequencing was carried out using blood. The receptors originated from a woman in her 30s with Graves' ophthalmopathy.

Ten or more counts support this clonotype. This sequence joins TRBV18 and TRBJ1-1; possible D gene TRBD1, 6 bases. CDR1 and CDR2 (germline): KGHSH, LQKENI. The CDR3 loop spans 15 amino acids. Trimming took 8 bases from V and 0 from J, leaving 16 bases between them. CDR3 loop: CASTQGQIMNTEAFF. For the CDR3, the DNA is TGTGCCAGCACGCAAGGACAGATCATGAACACTGAAGCTTTCTTT. Together with reference TRBV18 and TRBJ1-1, the CDR3 gives the full variable domain: NAGVMQNPRHLVRRRGQEARLRCSPMKGHSHVYWYRQLPEEGLKFMVYLQKENIIDESGMPKERFSAEFPKEGPSILRIQQVVRGDSAAYFCASTQGQIMNTEAFFGQGTRLTVV.

This clonotype was picked up many times. The chain carries TRBV5-6 and TRBJ2-7; D not resolved. Per germline, CDR1 SGHDT and CDR2 YYEEEE. V lost 5 bases and J lost 0, with 15 bases in between. The length of the CDR3 is 15 residues. CDR3 in DNA: TGTGCCAGCAGTCGATGGGCCAAGAGCTCCTACGAGCAGTACTTC. Its translation: CASSRWAKSSYEQYF.

The table lists this clonotype with many counts. The V and J genes are TRBV3-1 and TRBJ1-6; the match to TRBD1 covers 11 bases. Germline V gene lookup returns CDR1 LGHDT and CDR2 YNNKEL (reference sequence). This CDR3 has 15 amino acids. V was pared by 5 bases and J by 9 bases, with 6 bases of the junction left unmatched. The CDR3 is CASSSRTGGGSPLHF. The CDR3 coding sequence is TGTGCCAGCAGCTCACGGACAGGGGGCGGTTCACCCCTCCACTTT.

This rearrangement joins TRBV12-3 or TRBV12-4 to TRBJ2-3; D could derive from TRBD1 or TRBD2 (5 bases each). V lost 8 bases and J lost 0, with 6 bases in between. This CDR3 is built from 12 residues. The CDR3 DNA sequence: TGTGCCAGCGAGGGGAGCACAGATACGCAGTATTTT. This encodes CASEGSTDTQYF.

There are many counts of this clonotype. With a much larger clone just one base away, this may be a read error. The rearrangement joins TRBV6-2 or TRBV6-3 to TRBJ2-2; D remains unclear. Germline CDR1 is MNHEY and CDR2 is SVGEGT. The CDR3 consists of 12 residues. V lost 2 bases to trimming and J lost 7 bases, with 5 bases between them. DNA of the CDR3: TGTGCCAGCAGTTACATGGGCGGGGAGCTGTTTTTT. This translates into CASSYMGGELFF.

This clonotype was seen repeatedly, ten times or more. V gene TRBV29-1 combines with J gene TRBJ2-2; 10 bases are a match to TRBD2. Germline V gene lookup returns CDR1 SQVTM and CDR2 ANQGSEA. V gave up 4 bases and J gave up 7 bases; unmatched junction bases: 12. This CDR3 has 16 residues. The CDR3 region is CSVGLTGLALGGELFF. The CDR3 coding sequence is TGCAGCGTTGGACTCACGGGACTAGCGCTCGGCGGGGAGCTGTTTTTT.

In this sample, this clonotype turned up many times. V is TRBV15 and J is TRBJ1-6, with TRBD1 as a possible D gene (5 bases). V shed 0 bases and J shed 9 bases, with 12 bases lying between them. In germline, CDR1 is LNHNV, CDR2 YYDKDF (reference sequence). The CDR3 totals 15 residues. The CDR3 bases are TGTGCCACCAGCAGAGAAAGGGGAAACTCTTCACCCCTCCACTTT. Residues: CATSRERGNSSPLHF.

This clonotype was seen ten or more times. V is TRBV7-6 and J is TRBJ2-5, with 9 positions matching TRBD1. Germline assignment: CDR1 SGHVS and CDR2 FNYEAQ. The ends lost 5 bases at V and 1 base at J; junction bases unmatched: 11. The CDR3 is 17 residues long. The CDR3 here is CASSASGGTGIQETQYF. The DNA of the CDR3 is TGTGCCAGCAGCGCCTCCGGGGGGACAGGGATCCAAGAGACCCAGTACTTC. Full variable domain (missing parts from reference TRBV7-6 and TRBJ2-5): GAGVSQSPRYKVTKRGQDVALRCDPISGHVSLYWYRQALGQGPEFLTYFNYEAQQDKSGLPNDRFSAERPEGSISTLTIQRTEQRDSAMYRCASSASGGTGIQETQYFGPGTRLLVL.

This clonotype has a handful of counts. V usage is TRBV7-6 and J usage is TRBJ1-2; D is uncertain. Trimming removed 2 bases from V and 0 bases from J, with 10 bases in between. CDR1 is SGHVS, CDR2 FNYEAQ, per germline. The CDR3 runs to 15 residues. As DNA, the CDR3 is TGTGCCAGCAGCTTAAACATACCTCCTAACTATGGCTACACCTTC. It specifies CASSLNIPPNYGYTF.

This clonotype was counted many times. The CDR3 spells CASSLRPQGTQYF. Written as DNA, the CDR3 is TGTGCCAGCAGTTTAAGACCCCAGGGGACCCAGTACTTC. V gene TRBV27 combines with J gene TRBJ2-5, with D tentatively TRBD1 (5 bases). The CDR3 spans 13 residues. The germline CDR1 and CDR2 sequences are MNHEY and SMNVEV (reference sequence). V was clipped by 2 bases and J by 7 bases, with 11 bases between them.

This clonotype has a handful of counts. A read error may be the cause here, since a much bigger clone is one base away. This chain connects TRBV2 to TRBJ1-1; TRBD1 is a possible D gene (6 bases). V was clipped by 11 bases and J by 4 bases, with 17 bases between them. The CDR3 consists of 13 residues. Germline assignment: CDR1 SNHLY and CDR2 FYNNEI. The CDR3, as DNA: TGTGCCTGCCTACAAGGGGGGGGCACTGAAGCTTTCTTT. Translated: CACLQGGGTEAFF.

The chain has TRBV4-1 and TRBJ1-2, with D unclear. The CDR3 is 13 amino acids. The germline CDR1 and CDR2 sequences are MGHRA and YSYEKL. V shed 1 base and J shed 7 bases, with 10 bases lying between them. DNA of the CDR3: TGCGCCAGCAGCCAAGCCGACCGGGGTGGCTACACCTTC. It yields the protein CASSQADRGGYTF.

This clonotype was picked up many times. The genes are TRBV7-2 and TRBJ1-6; D is unclear. The CDR3 consists of 13 residues. Germline assignment: CDR1 SGHTA and CDR2 FQGNSA. Between the trimmed V and J ends, which lost 1 base and 7 bases, there was a span of 5 bases. CDR3 residues: CASSLDVNSPLHF. In nucleotides, the CDR3 is TGTGCCAGCAGCTTAGATGTCAATTCACCCCTCCACTTT.

This clonotype was observed at least ten times. The J gene is TRBJ2-2, the V gene TRBV6-2 or TRBV6-3; TRBD1 matches 7 bases. The junction had 6 bases not matched to a gene; V was cut back by 6 bases and J by 5 bases. The CDR3 covers 14 residues. CDR1 MNHEY and CDR2 SVGEGT come from the germline V gene. Here the CDR3 DNA reads TGTGCCAGCAGCTACAGGGGAACGACCGGGGAGCTGTTTTTT. Protein sequence: CASSYRGTTGELFF.

Remarks on this clonotype: A read error is possible here, since a much larger clone lies one base away. This CDR3 fails to terminate in the conserved phenylalanine or tryptophan, so it likely reflects a read error. The chain joins TRBV18 to TRBJ1-1, with TRBD1 as a possible D gene (5 bases). The germline gives CDR1 KGHSH, CDR2 LQKENI. The CDR3 extends over 13 amino acids. The V end lost 5 bases, the J end lost 3 bases, and 10 bases lay between the germline ends. The CDR3 DNA reads TGTGCCAGCTCAAGGGGAAGGGACACTGAAGCTTTCCTT. It is translated as CASSRGRDTEAFL.

This clonotype was observed many times. This chain links TRBV12-3 or TRBV12-4 with TRBJ1-2; D perhaps matches TRBD1 (6 bases). V was pared by 3 bases and J by 5 bases, with 19 bases between. This CDR3 comprises 16 residues. The CDR3 sequence: CASSFTTGPLGYGYTF. For the CDR3, the DNA is TGTGCCAGCAGTTTCACGACAGGACCCTTGGGGTATGGCTACACCTTC.

This clonotype has more than one count but fewer than ten. This chain connects TRBV30 to TRBJ2-3; D might be TRBD1 or TRBD2, each matching 5 bases. V gave up 6 bases and J gave up 6 bases, with 16 bases separating them. The CDR3 is 13 amino acids. Germline lookup yields CDR1 GTSNPN and CDR2 SVGIG (reference sequence). The CDR3 protein is CACTGTPADTQYF. CDR3 sequence (DNA): TGTGCCTGCACCGGGACCCCGGCGGATACGCAGTATTTT.

This clonotype was picked up many times. J is TRBJ1-1 and V is TRBV29-1, with unresolved D. Germline CDR1 is SQVTM and CDR2 is ANQGSEA. CDR3 size: 11 residues. The V end was cut by 1 base, the J end by 3 bases, with 3 bases between. This chain's CDR3 is CSVEGYTEAFF. The CDR3 DNA reads TGCAGCGTTGAAGGGTACACTGAAGCTTTCTTT.

This clonotype occurred many times. V is TRBV20-1 and J is TRBJ2-5; D unclear. CDR3 length: 11 residues. V lost 4 bases to trimming and J lost 9 bases, with 12 bases between them. The V gene's germline CDR1 is DFQATT and CDR2 SNEGSKA (reference sequence). The CDR3 bases are TGCAGTGCTAAAGGCCCCCGGGCCCAGTACTTC. Its protein is CSAKGPRAQYF.

At least ten counts were recorded for this clonotype. The V and J genes are TRBV12-3 or TRBV12-4 and TRBJ1-1; TRBD1 is a possible D gene (6 bases). This CDR3 comprises 14 residues. Trimming stripped 5 bases from V and 0 bases from J, with 10 bases between. The CDR3 sequence is CASSGQNVNTEAFF. For the CDR3, the DNA is TGTGCCAGCAGTGGACAGAACGTGAACACTGAAGCTTTCTTT.

This clonotype showed up just a few times. This chain links TRBV20-1 with TRBJ2-2, with D perhaps matching TRBD2 (6 bases). The length of the CDR3 is 15 residues. V was pared by 0 bases and J by 4 bases, with 12 bases between. Germline V gives CDR1 DFQATT, CDR2 SNEGSKA (reference sequence). CDR3 protein: CSAREEGRSTGELFF. The CDR3 DNA is TGCAGTGCTAGAGAAGAGGGGAGGAGCACCGGGGAGCTGTTTTTT.

Ten or more counts support this clonotype. The V call is TRBV12-3 or TRBV12-4, the J call TRBJ1-2, with no clear D. The V gene lost 8 bases and the J gene lost 5 bases, with 15 bases spanning the gap. The CDR3 length is 13 residues. This chain's CDR3 is CASGPSVGYGYTF. The CDR3 DNA sequence: TGTGCCAGCGGGCCTTCAGTAGGGTATGGCTACACCTTC.